One and the same sample provided the 7 T cell receptor beta chains below, sequenced in a study of T-cell memory formation after mild COVID-19. TCRdb reprocessed the 5' RACE reads via MiXCR and lists one record per CDR3 protein. This sample has approximately 290,000 distinct CDR3 sequences; approximately 8% occur once, and the top ten carry 22%. The sample taken for sequencing was PBMCs or a T cell subset sorted from them (not recorded which). The origin of the receptors is a man in his late teens or twenties who had mild COVID-19 (a few samples of this study predate the infection). Cell type and time point are not known.

The chain links TRBV3-1 to TRBJ2-5, with TRBD2 matching 15 bases. The CDR3 runs to 18 residues. Trimming cost V 0 bases and J 7 bases; bases outside gene matches: 9. Germline CDR1 is LGHDT and CDR2 is YNNKEL (reference sequence). DNA of the CDR3: TGTGCCAGCAGCCAAGAAGCGGGACTAGCGGGGGGCTCACGGACCCAGTACTTC. Residues: CASSQEAGLAGGSRTQYF.

This clonotype was counted many times. This chain joins TRBV20-1 and TRBJ2-7, with a weak D call TRBD1 (5 bases). Trimming took off 5 bases at V and 7 bases at J, with 9 bases between the two ends. The CDR3 is made up of 10 amino acids. Germline V gene sequence: CDR1 DFQATT, CDR2 SNEGSKA (reference sequence). CDR3 amino acids: CSALKGEQYF. Here the CDR3 DNA reads TGCAGTGCTTTAAAGGGGGAGCAGTACTTC.

The chain has TRBV5-1 and TRBJ1-3; 7 bases line up with TRBD1. The CDR3 runs to 15 residues. The germline V gene has CDR1 SGHRS and CDR2 YFSETQ. Germline trimming cut 3 bases from V and 4 bases from J; bases unmatched to any gene: 7. In DNA, the CDR3 is TGCGCCAGCAGCTCAGCGACAGGGTGGGGAAACACCATATATTTT. Amino acid sequence: CASSSATGWGNTIYF.

This clonotype was recorded a few times. J is TRBJ1-1 and V is TRBV5-1; D ambiguous. The CDR3 length is 14 residues. Germline-derived CDR1 and CDR2 are SGHRS and YFSETQ. The ends were cut back, 6 bases at V and 3 bases at J, with 15 bases in the middle. The DNA for the CDR3 is TGCGCCAGCAATAAGGGTGGCGGGTACACTGAAGCTTTCTTT. This gives the protein CASNKGGGYTEAFF. Filled out from reference TRBV5-1 and TRBJ1-1, the complete variable domain reads KAGVTQTPRYLIKTRGQQVTLSCSPISGHRSVSWYQQTPGQGLQFLFEYFSETQRNKGNFPGRFSGRQFSNSRSEMNVSTLELGDSALYLCASNKGGGYTEAFFGQGTRLTVV.

Only a few counts were recorded for this clonotype. The J gene is TRBJ1-1, the V gene TRBV5-1, with TRBD1 identical over 9 bases. CDR1 is SGHRS, CDR2 YFSETQ, per germline. The trim removed 7 bases at V and 6 bases at J, leaving 4 bases unmatched. This CDR3 region has 12 residues. The chain's CDR3 is CASPRTGAEAFF. The CDR3 region has the DNA TGCGCCAGCCCCAGGACAGGGGCTGAAGCTTTCTTT. Full variable domain (outside the CDR3, taken from reference TRBV5-1 and TRBJ1-1): KAGVTQTPRYLIKTRGQQVTLSCSPISGHRSVSWYQQTPGQGLQFLFEYFSETQRNKGNFPGRFSGRQFSNSRSEMNVSTLELGDSALYLCASPRTGAEAFFGQGTRLTVV.

This clonotype has at least ten counts. J is TRBJ2-1 and V is TRBV5-1; the D is unclear. V was pared by 4 bases and J by 1 base, with 9 bases between. CDR1 and CDR2 from the germline V gene are SGHRS and YFSETQ. The CDR3 totals 14 residues. CDR3 DNA sequence: TGCGCCAGCAGCCCGCTAGGGTCCTACAATGAGCAGTTCTTC. Its protein product is CASSPLGSYNEQFF.

This clonotype has a count of ten or more. The chain uses TRBV5-1 and TRBJ2-7, with D unclear. This CDR3 has 14 amino acids. Germline CDR1 is SGHRS and CDR2 is YFSETQ. V lost 1 base to trimming and J lost 6 bases, with 14 bases between them. The CDR3 DNA is TGCGCCAGCAGCTTGTCAGGCAGATCAGGCGAGCAGTACGTC. Protein sequence: CASSLSGRSGEQYV.